This T cell receptor beta chain was captured by sequencing in a study of monozygotic twins with inflammatory bowel disease. Study conclusions and caveats: Separate T cell subtypes could not be resolved from one another.

Per germline, CDR1 SGHRS and CDR2 YFSETQ. The CDR3 is 13 amino acids. Comments on this clonotype: Its target is not known.

Template switching was used to attach UMIs, which incorporated a 6-nucleotide sample barcode. TCRdb reprocessed the 5' RACE reads and stores each CDR3 protein as one record, lacking DNA. The sample's table shows 150,000 to 200,000 distinct CDR3 sequences. The V and J genes are TRBV5-1 and TRBJ2-5; TCRdb lists TRBD1, though no DNA is available to test this call. The sequence was collected from a human donor with ulcerative colitis or Crohn's disease, or a healthy co-twin of an affected twin (not recorded which). The sample consisted of blood. The CDR3 region is CASSLSDRETQYF.